This TCR beta chain is from a study of T-cell reconstitution after alpha-beta-depleted transplantation in children. Trimming stripped 2 bases from V and 0 bases from J, with 9 bases between. CDR3 length: 14 residues. Germline CDR1 reads SGHRS; CDR2 reads YFSETQ. Findings of the study overall: At the one-year point after transplant, T-cell counts and TCRbeta diversity were found to come mostly from T cells that had been newly produced. Surviving thymic progenitors and recipient T cells were the source of high TCRbeta diversity at day 60 in some patients. Reportedly, only several hundred clones from non-depleted graft cells drove alpha-beta T-cell counts at about two months.

As it was prepared, the TCRbeta library received unique molecular identifiers. One entry per CDR3 protein results from TCRdb running MiXCR on the PCR reads. Here the sample spans roughly 82,000 distinct CDR3 sequences, roughly 14% being singletons. As regards this clonotype: Its antigen is still unknown.

The gene calls are TRBV5-1 and TRBJ2-7; D is ambiguous. The sequence was collected from a male patient aged 2 to 10 who had a stem cell transplant for acute lymphoblastic leukemia, so the T cells may come from the graft donor. The sequences come from PBMCs, mostly from graft donor cells, collected 180 days after TCRalphabeta/CD19-depleted stem cell transplant. Written as DNA, the CDR3 is TGCGCCAGCAGCTTAAGGCCGAGCTCCTACGAGCAGTACTTC. Its translation: CASSLRPSSYEQYF.